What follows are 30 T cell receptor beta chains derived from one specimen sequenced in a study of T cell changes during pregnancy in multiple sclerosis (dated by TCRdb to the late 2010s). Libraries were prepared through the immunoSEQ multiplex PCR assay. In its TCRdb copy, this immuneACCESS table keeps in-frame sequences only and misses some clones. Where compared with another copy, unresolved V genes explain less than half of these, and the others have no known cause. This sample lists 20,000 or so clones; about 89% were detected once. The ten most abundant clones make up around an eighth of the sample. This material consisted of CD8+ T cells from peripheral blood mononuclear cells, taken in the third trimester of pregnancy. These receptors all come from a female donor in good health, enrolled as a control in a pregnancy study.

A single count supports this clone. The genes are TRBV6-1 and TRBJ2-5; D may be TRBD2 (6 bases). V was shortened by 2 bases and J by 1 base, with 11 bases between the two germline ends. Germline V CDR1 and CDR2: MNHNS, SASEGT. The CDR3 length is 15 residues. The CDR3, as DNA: TGTGCCAGCAGTGAATGGGCGGAGGGCCAAGAGACCCAGTACTTC. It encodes CASSEWAEGQETQYF.

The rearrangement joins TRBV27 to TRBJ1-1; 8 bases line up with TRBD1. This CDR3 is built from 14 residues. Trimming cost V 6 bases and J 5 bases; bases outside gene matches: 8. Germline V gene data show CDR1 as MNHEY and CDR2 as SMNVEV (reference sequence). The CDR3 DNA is TGTGCCAGCAGAAAAACAGGGGGTGGTACTGAAGCTTTCTTT. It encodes CASRKTGGGTEAFF.

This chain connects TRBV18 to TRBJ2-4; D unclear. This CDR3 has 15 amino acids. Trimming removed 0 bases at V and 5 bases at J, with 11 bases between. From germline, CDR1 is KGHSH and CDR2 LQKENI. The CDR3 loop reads CASSPPPLSENIQYF. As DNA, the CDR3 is TGTGCCAGCTCACCACCTCCTCTGTCAGAAAACATTCAGTACTTC.

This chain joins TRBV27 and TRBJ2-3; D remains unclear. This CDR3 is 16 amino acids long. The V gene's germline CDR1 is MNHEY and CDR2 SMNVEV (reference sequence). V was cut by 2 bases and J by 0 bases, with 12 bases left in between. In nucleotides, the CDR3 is TGTGCCAGCAGTTTACGACAACACCTTAGCACAGATACGCAGTATTTT. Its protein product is CASSLRQHLSTDTQYF.

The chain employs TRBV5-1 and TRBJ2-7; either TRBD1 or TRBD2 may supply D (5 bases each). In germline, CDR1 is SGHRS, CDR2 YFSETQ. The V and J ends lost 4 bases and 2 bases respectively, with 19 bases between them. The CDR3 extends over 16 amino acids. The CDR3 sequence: CASSLGVGESAYEQYF. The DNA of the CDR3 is TGCGCCAGCAGCCTGGGGGTGGGAGAGTCAGCCTACGAGCAGTACTTC.

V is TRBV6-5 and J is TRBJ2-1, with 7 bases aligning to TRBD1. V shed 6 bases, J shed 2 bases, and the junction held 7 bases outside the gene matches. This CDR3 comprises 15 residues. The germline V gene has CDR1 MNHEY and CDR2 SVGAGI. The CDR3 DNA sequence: TGTGCCAGCAGCCCCTACAGGGGTACCTACAATGAGCAGTTCTTC. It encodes CASSPYRGTYNEQFF.

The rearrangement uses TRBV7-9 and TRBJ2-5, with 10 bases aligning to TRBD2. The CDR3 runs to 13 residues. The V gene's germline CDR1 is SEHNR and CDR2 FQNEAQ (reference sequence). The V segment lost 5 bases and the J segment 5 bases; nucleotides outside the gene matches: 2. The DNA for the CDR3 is TGTGCCAGCAGCCCGGGACTAGCGGAGACCCAGTACTTC. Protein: CASSPGLAETQYF.

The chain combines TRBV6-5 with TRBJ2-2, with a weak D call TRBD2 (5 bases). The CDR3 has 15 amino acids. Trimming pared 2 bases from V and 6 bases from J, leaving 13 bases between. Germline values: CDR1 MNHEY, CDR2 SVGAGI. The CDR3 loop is CASSYKTGGSGELFF. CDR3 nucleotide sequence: TGTGCCAGCAGTTACAAGACGGGCGGGTCCGGGGAGCTGTTTTTT.

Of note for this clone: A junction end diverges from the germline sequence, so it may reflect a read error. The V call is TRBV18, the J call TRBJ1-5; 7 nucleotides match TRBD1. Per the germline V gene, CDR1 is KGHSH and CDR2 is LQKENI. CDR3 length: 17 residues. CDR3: CASSSPHHRGSNQPQHF. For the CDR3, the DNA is TGTGCCAGCTCATCACCCCATCACAGGGGTAGCAATCAGCCCCAGCATTTT.

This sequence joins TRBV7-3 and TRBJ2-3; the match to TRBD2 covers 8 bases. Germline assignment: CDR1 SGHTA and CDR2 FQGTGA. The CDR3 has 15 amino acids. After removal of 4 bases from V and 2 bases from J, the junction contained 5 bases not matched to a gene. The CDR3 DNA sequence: TGTGCCAGCAGCTCCACTAGCGGCCCCACAGATACGCAGTATTTT. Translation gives CASSSTSGPTDTQYF.

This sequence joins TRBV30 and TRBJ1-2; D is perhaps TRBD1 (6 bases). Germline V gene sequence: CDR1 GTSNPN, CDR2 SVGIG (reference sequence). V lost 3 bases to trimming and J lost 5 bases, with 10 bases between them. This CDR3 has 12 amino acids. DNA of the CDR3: TGTGCCTGGAGGACAGGATGGTATGGCTACACCTTC. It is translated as CAWRTGWYGYTF. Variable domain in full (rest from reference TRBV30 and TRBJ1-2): SQTIHQWPATLVQPVGSPLSLECTVEGTSNPNLYWYRQAAGRGLQLLFYSVGIGQISSEVPQNLSASRPQDRQFILSSKKLLLSDSGFYLCAWRTGWYGYTFGSGTRLTVV.

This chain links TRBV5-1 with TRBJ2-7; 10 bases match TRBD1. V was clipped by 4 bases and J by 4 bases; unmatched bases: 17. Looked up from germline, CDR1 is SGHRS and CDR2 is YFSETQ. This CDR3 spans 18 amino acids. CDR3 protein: CASSTGTGAWDGVYEQYF. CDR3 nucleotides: TGCGCCAGCAGCACCGGGACAGGGGCCTGGGATGGGGTTTACGAGCAGTACTTC.

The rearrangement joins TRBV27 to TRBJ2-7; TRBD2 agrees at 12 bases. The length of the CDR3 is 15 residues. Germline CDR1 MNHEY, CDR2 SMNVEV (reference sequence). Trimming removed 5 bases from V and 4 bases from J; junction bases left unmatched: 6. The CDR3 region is CASSLRTSGMYEQYF. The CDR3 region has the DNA TGTGCCAGCAGTCTAAGGACTAGCGGGATGTACGAGCAGTACTTC.

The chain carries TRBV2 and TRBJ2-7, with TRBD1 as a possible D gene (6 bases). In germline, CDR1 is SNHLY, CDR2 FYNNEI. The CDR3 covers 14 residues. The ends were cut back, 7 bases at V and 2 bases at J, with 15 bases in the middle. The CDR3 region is CASNGVTGPYEQYF. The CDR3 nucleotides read TGTGCCAGCAACGGGGTGACAGGCCCCTACGAGCAGTACTTC.

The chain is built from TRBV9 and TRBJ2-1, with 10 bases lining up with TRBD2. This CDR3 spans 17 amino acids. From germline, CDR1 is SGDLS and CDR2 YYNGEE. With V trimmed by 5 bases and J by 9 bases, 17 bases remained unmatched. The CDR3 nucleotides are TGTGCCAGCAGTACTGGGGCTGTGGGGCTAGCGGGAGTTGAGCAGTTCTTC. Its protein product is CASSTGAVGLAGVEQFF.

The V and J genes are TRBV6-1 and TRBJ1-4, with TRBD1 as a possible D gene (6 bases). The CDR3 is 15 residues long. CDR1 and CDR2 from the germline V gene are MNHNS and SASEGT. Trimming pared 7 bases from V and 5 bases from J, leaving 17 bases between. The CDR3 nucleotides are TGTGCCAGCAATTCGTTAGGGGGTACAAATGAAAAACTGTTTTTT. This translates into CASNSLGGTNEKLFF.

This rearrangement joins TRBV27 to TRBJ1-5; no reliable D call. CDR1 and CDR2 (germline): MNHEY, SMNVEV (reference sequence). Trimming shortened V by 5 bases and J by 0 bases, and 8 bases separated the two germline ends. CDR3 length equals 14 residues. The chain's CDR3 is CASSPNSSNQPQHF. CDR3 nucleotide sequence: TGTGCCAGCAGTCCTAACAGTAGCAATCAGCCCCAGCATTTT.

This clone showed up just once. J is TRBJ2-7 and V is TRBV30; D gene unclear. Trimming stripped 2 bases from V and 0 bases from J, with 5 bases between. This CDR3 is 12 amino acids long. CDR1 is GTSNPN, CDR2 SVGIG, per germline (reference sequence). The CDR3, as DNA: TGTGCCTGGAGTTTCAGCTCCTACGAGCAGTACTTC. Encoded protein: CAWSFSSYEQYF.

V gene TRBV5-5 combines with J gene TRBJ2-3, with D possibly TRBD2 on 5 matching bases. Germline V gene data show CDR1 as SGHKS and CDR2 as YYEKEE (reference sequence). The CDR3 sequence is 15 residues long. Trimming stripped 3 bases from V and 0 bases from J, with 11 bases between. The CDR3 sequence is CASSSDSDSTDTQYF. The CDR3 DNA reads TGTGCCAGCAGCTCGGACTCCGACAGCACAGATACGCAGTATTTT. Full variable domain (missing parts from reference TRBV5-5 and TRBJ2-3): DAGVTQSPTHLIKTRGQQVTLRCSPISGHKSVSWYQQVLGQGPQFIFQYYEKEERGRGNFPDRFSARQFPNYSSELNVNALLLGDSALYLCASSSDSDSTDTQYFGPGTRLTVL.

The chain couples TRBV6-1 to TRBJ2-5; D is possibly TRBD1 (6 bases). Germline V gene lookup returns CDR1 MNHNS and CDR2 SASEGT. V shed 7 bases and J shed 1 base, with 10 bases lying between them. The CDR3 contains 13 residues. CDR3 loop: CASNQDSQETQYF. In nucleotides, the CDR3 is TGTGCCAGCAACCAGGACAGCCAAGAGACCCAGTACTTC.

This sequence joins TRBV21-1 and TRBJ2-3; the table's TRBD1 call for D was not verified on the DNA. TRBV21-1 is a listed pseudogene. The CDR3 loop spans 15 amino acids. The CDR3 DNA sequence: TGTGCCAGCAGCCCCGGAGGACAGGGATCAGATACGCAGTATTTT. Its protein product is CASSPGGQGSDTQYF.

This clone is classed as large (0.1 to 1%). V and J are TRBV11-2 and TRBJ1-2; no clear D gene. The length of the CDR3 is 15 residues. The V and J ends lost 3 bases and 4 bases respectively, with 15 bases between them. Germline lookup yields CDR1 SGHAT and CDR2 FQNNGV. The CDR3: CASSFGGGSVYGYTF. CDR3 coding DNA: TGTGCCAGCAGCTTCGGCGGAGGGTCGGTCTATGGCTACACCTTC.

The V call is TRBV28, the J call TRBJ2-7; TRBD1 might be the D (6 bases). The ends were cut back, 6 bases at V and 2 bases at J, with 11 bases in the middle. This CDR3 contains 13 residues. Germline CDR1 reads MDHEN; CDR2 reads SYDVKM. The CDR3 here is CASSLGQTYEQYF. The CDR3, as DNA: TGTGCCAGCAGCCTCGGACAGACCTACGAGCAGTACTTC.

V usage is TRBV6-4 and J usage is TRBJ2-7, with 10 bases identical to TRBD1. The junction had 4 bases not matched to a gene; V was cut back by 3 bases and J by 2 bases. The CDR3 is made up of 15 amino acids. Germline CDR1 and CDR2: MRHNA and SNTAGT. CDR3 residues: CASSEGTGAAYEQYF. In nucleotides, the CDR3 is TGTGCCAGCAGTGAGGGGACAGGGGCTGCCTACGAGCAGTACTTC.

The CDR3 here is CASTGLAAYNEQFF. In DNA, the CDR3 is TGTGCCAGCACTGGACTAGCGGCCTACAATGAGCAGTTCTTC. The rearrangement links TRBV7-9 to TRBJ2-1; TRBD2 agrees at 10 bases. The CDR3 is made up of 14 amino acids. The trim removed 7 bases at V and 2 bases at J, leaving 2 bases unmatched. Germline assignment: CDR1 SEHNR and CDR2 FQNEAQ (reference sequence).

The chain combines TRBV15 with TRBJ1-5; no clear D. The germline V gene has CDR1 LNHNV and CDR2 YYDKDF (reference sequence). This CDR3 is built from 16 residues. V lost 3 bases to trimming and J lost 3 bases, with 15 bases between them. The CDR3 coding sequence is TGTGCCACCAGCAGCGGTGCCGGACTGATCAATCAGCCCCAGCATTTT. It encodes CATSSGAGLINQPQHF.

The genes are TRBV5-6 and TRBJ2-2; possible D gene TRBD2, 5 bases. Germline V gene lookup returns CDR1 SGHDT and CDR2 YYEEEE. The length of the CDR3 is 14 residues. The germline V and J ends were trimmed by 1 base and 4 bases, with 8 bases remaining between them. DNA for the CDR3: TGTGCCAGCAGCTTGAGGAGGCGCACCGGGGAGCTGTTTTTT. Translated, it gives CASSLRRRTGELFF.

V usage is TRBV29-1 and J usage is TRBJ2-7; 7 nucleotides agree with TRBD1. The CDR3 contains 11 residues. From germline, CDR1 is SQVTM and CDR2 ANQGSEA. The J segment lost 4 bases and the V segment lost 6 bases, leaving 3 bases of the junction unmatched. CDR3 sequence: CSVNRGYEQYF. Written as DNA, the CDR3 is TGCAGCGTAAACAGGGGTTACGAGCAGTACTTC.

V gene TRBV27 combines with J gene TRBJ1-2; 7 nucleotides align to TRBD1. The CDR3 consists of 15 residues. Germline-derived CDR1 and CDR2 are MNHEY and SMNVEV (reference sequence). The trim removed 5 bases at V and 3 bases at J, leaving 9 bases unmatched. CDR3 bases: TGTGCCAGCAGTCCCCAGACCGGGACAGACTATGGCTACACCTTC. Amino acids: CASSPQTGTDYGYTF.

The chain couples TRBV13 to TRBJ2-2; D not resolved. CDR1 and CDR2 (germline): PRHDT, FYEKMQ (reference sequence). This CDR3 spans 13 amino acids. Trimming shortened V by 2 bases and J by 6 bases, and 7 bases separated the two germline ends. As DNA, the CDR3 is TGTGCCAGCAGCTTAATTGTAGCCGGGGAGCTGTTTTTT. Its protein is CASSLIVAGELFF.